Listed here is a single T cell receptor (beta chain). The sample originates from a study of T cell responses to AZD1222 COVID-19 vaccine. The V end lost 1 base, the J end lost 4 bases, and 10 bases lay between the germline ends. Germline V gives CDR1 GTSNPN, CDR2 SVGIG (reference sequence). The CDR3 extends over 13 amino acids. Only in-frame clones appear in the TCRdb table, and some are missing; sequencing was by immunoSEQ multiplex PCR. The table lists about 180,000 clones, roughly 88% of them singletons, with over 6% in the top ten. The sequence was collected from an adult in good health. The sequencing here drew on peripheral blood, taken on day 0 of AZD1222 vaccination. The gene calls are TRBV30 and TRBJ1-2; D is possibly TRBD1 (6 bases). CDR3: CAWSEGEGYGYTF. CDR3 nucleotide sequence: TGTGCCTGGAGTGAGGGGGAAGGCTATGGCTACACCTTC.